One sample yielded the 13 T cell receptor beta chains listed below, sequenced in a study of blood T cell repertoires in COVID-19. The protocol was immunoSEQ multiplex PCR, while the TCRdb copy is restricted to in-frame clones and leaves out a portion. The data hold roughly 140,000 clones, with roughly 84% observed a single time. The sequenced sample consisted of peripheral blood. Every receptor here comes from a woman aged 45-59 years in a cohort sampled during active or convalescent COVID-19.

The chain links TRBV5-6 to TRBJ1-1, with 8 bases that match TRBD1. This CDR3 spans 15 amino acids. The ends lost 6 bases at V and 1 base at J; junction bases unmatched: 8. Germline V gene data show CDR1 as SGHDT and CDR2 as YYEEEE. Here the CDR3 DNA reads TGTGCCAGCACGCGAAAGGACAGGGCGAACACTGAAGCTTTCTTT. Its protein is CASTRKDRANTEAFF.

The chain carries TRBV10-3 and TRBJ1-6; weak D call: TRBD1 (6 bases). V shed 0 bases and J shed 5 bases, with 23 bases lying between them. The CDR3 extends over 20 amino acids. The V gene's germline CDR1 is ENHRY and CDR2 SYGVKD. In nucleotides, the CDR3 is TGTGCCATCAGTGAGTCTCGGGGGGCGTCGAAGAAGTGGAATAATTCACCCCTCCACTTT. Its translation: CAISESRGASKKWNNSPLHF.

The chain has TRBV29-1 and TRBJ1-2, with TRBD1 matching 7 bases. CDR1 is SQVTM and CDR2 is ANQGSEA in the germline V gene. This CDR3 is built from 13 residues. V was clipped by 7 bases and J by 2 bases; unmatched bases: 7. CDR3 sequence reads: CSASGTVNYGYTF. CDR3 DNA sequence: TGCAGCGCTTCCGGGACAGTAAACTATGGCTACACCTTC.

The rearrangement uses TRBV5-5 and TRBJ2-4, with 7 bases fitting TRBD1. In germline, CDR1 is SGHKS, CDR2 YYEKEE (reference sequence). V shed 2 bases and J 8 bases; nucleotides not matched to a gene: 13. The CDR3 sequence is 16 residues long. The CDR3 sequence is CASSLGPGGRRDIQYF. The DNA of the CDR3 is TGTGCCAGCAGCTTAGGGCCAGGGGGAAGAAGGGACATTCAGTACTTC.

The CDR3 is CASSPLPGQNYNEQFF. Here the CDR3 DNA reads TGTGCCAGCTCCCCGCTGCCGGGACAGAATTACAATGAGCAGTTCTTC. The chain is built from TRBV18 and TRBJ2-1; TRBD1 matches at 7 bases. Germline V gene data show CDR1 as KGHSH and CDR2 as LQKENI. The CDR3 extends over 16 amino acids. With V trimmed by 6 bases and J by 4 bases, 12 bases remained unmatched.

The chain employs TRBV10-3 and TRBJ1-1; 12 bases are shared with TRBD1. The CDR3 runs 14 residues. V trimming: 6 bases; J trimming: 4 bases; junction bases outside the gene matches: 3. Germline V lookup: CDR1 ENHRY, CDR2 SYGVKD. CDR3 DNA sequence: TGTGCCATCAGGTGGGACAGGGGGCCCACTGAAGCTTTCTTT. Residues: CAIRWDRGPTEAFF.

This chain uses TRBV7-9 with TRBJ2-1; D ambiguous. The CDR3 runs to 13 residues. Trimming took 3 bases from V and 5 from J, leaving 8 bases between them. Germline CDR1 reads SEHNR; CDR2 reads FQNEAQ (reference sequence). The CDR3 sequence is CASSFLPDNEQFF. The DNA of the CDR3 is TGTGCCAGCAGCTTTTTACCGGACAATGAGCAGTTCTTC.

The CDR3: CASNPEDRGFPEAFF. The CDR3 region has the DNA TGTGCCAGCAACCCCGAGGACAGGGGATTCCCTGAAGCTTTCTTT. J is TRBJ1-1 and V is TRBV3-1 (or the pseudogene TRBV3-2); 9 bases match TRBD1. V shed 7 bases, J shed 6 bases, and the junction held 12 bases outside the gene matches. The germline gives CDR1 LGHDT, CDR2 YNNKEL (reference sequence). CDR3 length: 15 amino acids.

The CDR3 nucleotides are TGTGCCAGCAGTTCCGGGGGCGGGGGCCTCTCCTACGAGCAGTACTTC. Residues: CASSSGGGGLSYEQYF. The V call is TRBV5-4, the J call TRBJ2-7, with D tentatively TRBD2 (7 bases). Trimming removed 5 bases at V and 0 bases at J, with 18 bases between. The germline gives CDR1 SGHNT, CDR2 YYREEE (reference sequence). The CDR3 spans 16 residues.

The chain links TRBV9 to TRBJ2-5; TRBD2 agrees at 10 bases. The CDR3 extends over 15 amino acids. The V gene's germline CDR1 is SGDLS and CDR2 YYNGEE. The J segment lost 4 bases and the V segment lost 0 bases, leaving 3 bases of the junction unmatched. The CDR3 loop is CASSVEAGGLETQYF. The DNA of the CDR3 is TGTGCCAGCAGCGTAGAAGCGGGGGGGCTAGAGACCCAGTACTTC.

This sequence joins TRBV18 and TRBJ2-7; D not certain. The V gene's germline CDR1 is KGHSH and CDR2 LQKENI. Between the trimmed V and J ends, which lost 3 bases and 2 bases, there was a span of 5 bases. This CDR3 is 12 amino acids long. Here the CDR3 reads CASSPSTYEQYF. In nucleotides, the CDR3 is TGTGCCAGCTCACCTTCCACCTACGAGCAGTACTTC.

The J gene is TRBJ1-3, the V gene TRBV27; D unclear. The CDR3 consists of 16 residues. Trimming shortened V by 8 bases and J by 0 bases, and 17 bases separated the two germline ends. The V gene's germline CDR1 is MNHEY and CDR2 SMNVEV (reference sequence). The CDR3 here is CASGLSSGNSGNTIYF. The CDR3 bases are TGTGCCAGCGGACTTTCGTCGGGGAACTCTGGAAACACCATATATTTT.

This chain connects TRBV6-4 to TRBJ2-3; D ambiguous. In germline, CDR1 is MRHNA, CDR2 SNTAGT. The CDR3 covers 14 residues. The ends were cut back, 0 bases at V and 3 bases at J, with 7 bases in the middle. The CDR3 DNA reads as TGTGCCAGCAGTGACTCGCCAGGAACAGATACGCAGTATTTT. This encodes CASSDSPGTDTQYF.